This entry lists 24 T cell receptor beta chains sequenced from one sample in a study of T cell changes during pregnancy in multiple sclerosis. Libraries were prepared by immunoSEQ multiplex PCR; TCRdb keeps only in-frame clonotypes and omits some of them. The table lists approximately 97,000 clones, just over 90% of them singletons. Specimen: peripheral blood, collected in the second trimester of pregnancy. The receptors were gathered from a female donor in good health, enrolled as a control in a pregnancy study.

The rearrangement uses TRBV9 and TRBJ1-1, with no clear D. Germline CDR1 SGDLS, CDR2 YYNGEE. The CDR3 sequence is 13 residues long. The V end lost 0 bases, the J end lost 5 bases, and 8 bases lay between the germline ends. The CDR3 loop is CASSVGGSTEAFF. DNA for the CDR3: TGTGCCAGCAGCGTAGGAGGTTCAACTGAAGCTTTCTTT.

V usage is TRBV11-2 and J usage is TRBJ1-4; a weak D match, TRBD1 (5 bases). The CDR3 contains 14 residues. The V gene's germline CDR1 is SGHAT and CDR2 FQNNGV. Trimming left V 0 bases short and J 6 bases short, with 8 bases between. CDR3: CASSLDRVHEKLFF. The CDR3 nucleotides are TGTGCCAGCAGCTTAGACAGGGTCCATGAAAAACTGTTTTTT.

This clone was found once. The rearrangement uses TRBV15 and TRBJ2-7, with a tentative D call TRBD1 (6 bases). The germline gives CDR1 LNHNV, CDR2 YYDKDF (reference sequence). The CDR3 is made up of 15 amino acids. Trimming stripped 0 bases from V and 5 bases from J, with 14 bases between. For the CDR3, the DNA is TGTGCCACCAGCAGAGATTATCCAGGGACAAACGAGCAGTACTTC. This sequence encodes CATSRDYPGTNEQYF.

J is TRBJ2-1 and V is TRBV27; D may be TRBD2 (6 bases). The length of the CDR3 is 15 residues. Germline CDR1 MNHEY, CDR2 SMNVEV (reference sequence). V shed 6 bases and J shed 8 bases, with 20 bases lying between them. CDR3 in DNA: TGTGCCAGCAGCCCCCTGGGGCGGGATTTCGATGAGCAGTTCTTC. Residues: CASSPLGRDFDEQFF.

This CDR3 reads CASSYRTSGGNTQYF. The CDR3 DNA reads as TGTGCCAGCAGCTATCGGACTAGCGGGGGGAATACGCAGTATTTT. This sequence joins TRBV7-8 and TRBJ2-3, with 14 bases aligning to TRBD2. J lost 7 bases, V lost 4 bases, and 4 bases had no gene match. Germline V CDR1 and CDR2: SGHVS, FQNEAQ. This CDR3 region has 15 residues.

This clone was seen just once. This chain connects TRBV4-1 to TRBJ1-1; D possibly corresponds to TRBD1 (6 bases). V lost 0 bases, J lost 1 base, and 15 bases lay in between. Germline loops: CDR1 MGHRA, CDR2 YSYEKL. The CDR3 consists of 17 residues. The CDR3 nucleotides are TGCGCCAGCAGCCAAGATCGGGGTACAGGGACGAACACTGAAGCTTTCTTT. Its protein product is CASSQDRGTGTNTEAFF.

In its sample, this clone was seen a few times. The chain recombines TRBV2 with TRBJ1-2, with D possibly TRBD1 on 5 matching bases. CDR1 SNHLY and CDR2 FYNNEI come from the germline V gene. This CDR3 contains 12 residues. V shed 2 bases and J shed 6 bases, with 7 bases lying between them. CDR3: CASSENRNGYTF. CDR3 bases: TGTGCCAGCAGTGAAAACAGGAATGGCTACACCTTC.

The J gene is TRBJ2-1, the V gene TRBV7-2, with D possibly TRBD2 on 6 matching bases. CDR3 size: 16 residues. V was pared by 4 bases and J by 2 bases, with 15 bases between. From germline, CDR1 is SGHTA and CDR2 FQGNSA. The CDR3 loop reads CASSWGVETTYNEQFF. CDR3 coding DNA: TGTGCCAGCAGCTGGGGGGTGGAGACAACCTACAATGAGCAGTTCTTC.

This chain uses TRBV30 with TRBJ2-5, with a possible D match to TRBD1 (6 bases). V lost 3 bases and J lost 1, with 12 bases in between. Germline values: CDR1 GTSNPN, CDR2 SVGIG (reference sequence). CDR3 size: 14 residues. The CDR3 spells CAWSQRTVQETQYF. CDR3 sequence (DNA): TGTGCCTGGAGCCAAAGGACAGTCCAAGAGACCCAGTACTTC.

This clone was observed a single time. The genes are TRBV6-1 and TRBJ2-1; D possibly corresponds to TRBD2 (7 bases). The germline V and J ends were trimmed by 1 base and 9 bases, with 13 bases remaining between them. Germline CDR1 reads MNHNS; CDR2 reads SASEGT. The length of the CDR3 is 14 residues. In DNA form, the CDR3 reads TGTGCCAGCAGTGAAGAGGGGGGGGGTGCTGAGCAGTTCTTC. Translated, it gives CASSEEGGGAEQFF.

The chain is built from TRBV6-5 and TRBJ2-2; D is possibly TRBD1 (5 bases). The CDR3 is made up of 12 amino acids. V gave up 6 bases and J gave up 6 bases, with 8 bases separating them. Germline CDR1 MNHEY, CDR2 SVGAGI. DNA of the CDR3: TGTGCCAGCAGCGTCAGGGCCGGGGAGCTGTTTTTT. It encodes CASSVRAGELFF.

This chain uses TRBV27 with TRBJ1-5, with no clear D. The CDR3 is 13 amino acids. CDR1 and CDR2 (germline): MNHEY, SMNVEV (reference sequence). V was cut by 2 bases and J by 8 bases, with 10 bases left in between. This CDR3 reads CASSLERRKPQHF. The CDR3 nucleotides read TGTGCCAGCAGTTTAGAGAGGAGGAAGCCCCAGCATTTT.

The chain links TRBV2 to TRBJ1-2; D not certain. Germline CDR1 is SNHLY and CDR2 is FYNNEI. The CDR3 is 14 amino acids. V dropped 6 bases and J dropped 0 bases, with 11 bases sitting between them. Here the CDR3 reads CASRLQPTNYGYTF. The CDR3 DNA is TGTGCCAGCAGATTACAGCCAACTAACTATGGCTACACCTTC. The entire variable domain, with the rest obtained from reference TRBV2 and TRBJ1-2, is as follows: EPEVTQTPSHQVTQMGQEVILRCVPISNHLYFYWYRQILGQKVEFLVSFYNNEISEKSEIFDDQFSVERPDGSNFTLKIRSTKLEDSAMYFCASRLQPTNYGYTFGSGTRLTVV.

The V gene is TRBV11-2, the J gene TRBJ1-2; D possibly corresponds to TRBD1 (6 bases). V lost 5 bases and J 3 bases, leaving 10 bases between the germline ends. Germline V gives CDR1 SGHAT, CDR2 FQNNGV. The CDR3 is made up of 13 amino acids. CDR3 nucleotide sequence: TGTGCCAGCAGCCCGGACAGAGACTATGGCTACACCTTC. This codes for CASSPDRDYGYTF.

CDR3 sequence reads: CASSLIGGAKTQYF. CDR3 sequence (DNA): TGTGCCAGCAGTTTAATTGGGGGGGCTAAGACCCAGTACTTC. J is TRBJ2-5 and V is TRBV28, with a tentative D call TRBD2 (7 bases). Germline loops: CDR1 MDHEN, CDR2 SYDVKM. The V end was cut by 2 bases, the J end by 6 bases, with 13 bases between. CDR3 length: 14 residues.

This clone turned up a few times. This chain's CDR3 is CASSPRGYNEQFF. The CDR3 DNA follows: TGTGCCAGCAGCCCCCGCGGATACAATGAGCAGTTCTTC. The chain carries TRBV6-6 and TRBJ2-1; no definite D call. Trimming pared 6 bases from V and 4 bases from J, leaving 10 bases between. CDR3 length: 13 amino acids. Germline lookup yields CDR1 MNHNY and CDR2 SVGAGI (reference sequence).

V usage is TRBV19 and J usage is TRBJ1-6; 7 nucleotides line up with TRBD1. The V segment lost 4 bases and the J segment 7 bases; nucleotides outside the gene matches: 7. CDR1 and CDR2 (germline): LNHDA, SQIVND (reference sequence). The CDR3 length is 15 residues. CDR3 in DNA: TGTGCCAGTAGTAGAGGGGACAGAGACAATTCACCCCTCCACTTT. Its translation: CASSRGDRDNSPLHF.

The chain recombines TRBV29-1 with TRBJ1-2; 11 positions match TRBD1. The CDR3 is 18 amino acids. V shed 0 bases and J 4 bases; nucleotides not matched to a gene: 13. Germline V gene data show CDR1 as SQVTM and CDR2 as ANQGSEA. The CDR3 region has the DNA TGCAGCGTTGAAGATCTGGGGACAGGGGGTGTAGGGGGCTATGGCTACACCTTC. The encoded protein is CSVEDLGTGGVGGYGYTF.

The DNA for the CDR3 is TGTGCCAGCAGCCAGGGAGGATACTCTGGGGCCAACGTCCTGACTTTC. Translated: CASSQGGYSGANVLTF. V gene TRBV14 combines with J gene TRBJ2-6; possible D gene TRBD2, 6 bases. The CDR3 runs to 16 residues. Germline CDR1 is SGHDN and CDR2 is FVKESK. V was shortened by 3 bases and J by 0 bases, with 9 bases between the two germline ends.

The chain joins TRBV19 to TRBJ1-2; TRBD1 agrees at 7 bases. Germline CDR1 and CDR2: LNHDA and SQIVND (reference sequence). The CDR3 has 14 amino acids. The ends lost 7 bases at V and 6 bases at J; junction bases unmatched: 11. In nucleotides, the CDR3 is TGTGCCAGTACCTCCCTGGACAGGATCGATGGCTACACCTTC. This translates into CASTSLDRIDGYTF.

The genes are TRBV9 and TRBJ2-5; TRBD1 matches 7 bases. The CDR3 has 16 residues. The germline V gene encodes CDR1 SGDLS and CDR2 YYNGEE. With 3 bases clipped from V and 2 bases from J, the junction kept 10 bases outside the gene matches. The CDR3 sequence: CASSANTGAPQETQYF. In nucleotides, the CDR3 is TGTGCCAGCAGCGCCAACACAGGGGCGCCTCAAGAGACCCAGTACTTC. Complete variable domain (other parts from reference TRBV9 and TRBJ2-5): DSGVTQTPKHLITATGQRVTLRCSPRSGDLSVYWYQQSLDQGLQFLIQYYNGEERAKGNILERFSAQQFPDLHSELNLSSLELGDSALYFCASSANTGAPQETQYFGPGTRLLVL.

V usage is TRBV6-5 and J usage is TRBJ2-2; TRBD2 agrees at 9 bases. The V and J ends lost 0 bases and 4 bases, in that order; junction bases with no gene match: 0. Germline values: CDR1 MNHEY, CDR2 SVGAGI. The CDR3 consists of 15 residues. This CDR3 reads CASSYSSGSTGELFF. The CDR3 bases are TGTGCCAGCAGTTACTCTAGCGGGAGCACCGGGGAGCTGTTTTTT.

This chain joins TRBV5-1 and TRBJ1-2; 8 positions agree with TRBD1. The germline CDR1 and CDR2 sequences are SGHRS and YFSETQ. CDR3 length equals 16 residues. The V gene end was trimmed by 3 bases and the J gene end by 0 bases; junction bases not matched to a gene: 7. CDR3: CASSSTGARSNYGYTF. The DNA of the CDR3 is TGCGCCAGCAGCTCGACAGGGGCCCGCTCTAACTATGGCTACACCTTC.

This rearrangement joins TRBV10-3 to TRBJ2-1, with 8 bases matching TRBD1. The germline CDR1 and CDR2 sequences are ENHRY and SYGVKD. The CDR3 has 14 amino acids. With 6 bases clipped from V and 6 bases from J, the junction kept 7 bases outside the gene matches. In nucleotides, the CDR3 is TGTGCCATCAGCGGACAGGGAGGCACCAATGAGCAGTTCTTC. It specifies CAISGQGGTNEQFF.